These T cell receptor beta chains were read from a single sample in a study of blood T cell repertoires in COVID-19. Only in-frame clones appear in the TCRdb table, and some are missing; sequencing was by immunoSEQ multiplex PCR. This sample has about 70,000 clones; around 90% occur once, and the top ten carry 15% to 20%. The sequencing sample was made of peripheral blood. These TCRs come from a woman aged 80 or older with acute or convalescent COVID-19. Each CDR3 is given with its conserved first and last residue. D genes are given only for firm matches. Size is omitted from some rows. Given values are once, few, many or a class for expanded clones.

j_call clone_size v_call d_call cdr3_aa cdr3_nt
TRBJ1-2 NA TRBV28 NA CASILGGANYGYTF TGTGCCAGCATCCTGGGGGGGGCAAACTATGGCTACACCTTC
TRBJ1-2 NA TRBV27 TRBD1 CASSSNRGRPGYGYTF TGTGCCAGCAGCTCAAACAGGGGGCGCCCCGGCTATGGCTACACCTTC
TRBJ1-2 few TRBV5-4 TRBD1 CASSNRDSHGYTF TGTGCCAGCAGTAACCGGGACAGCCATGGCTACACCTTC
TRBJ1-3 NA TRBV28 TRBD1 CASTPNRDRAGNTIYF TGTGCCAGCACCCCCAATCGGGACAGGGCTGGAAACACCATATATTTT
TRBJ2-2 NA TRBV27 NA CASSLQFDSFFGELFF TGTGCCAGCAGTTTACAATTTGACAGTTTTTTCGGGGAGCTGTTTTTT
TRBJ1-2 NA TRBV27 TRBD1 CASRFDREAYGYTF TGTGCCAGCAGATTTGACAGGGAGGCGTATGGCTACACCTTC
TRBJ1-2 NA TRBV5-1 TRBD1 CASSLNGAGGLGSYTF TGCGCCAGCAGCTTGAACGGGGCAGGGGGTCTCGGAAGCTACACCTTC
TRBJ1-1 NA TRBV19 NA CASIHSRRGGTEAFF TGTGCCAGTATTCATTCCCGGCGGGGTGGCACTGAAGCTTTCTTT
TRBJ1-4 NA TRBV15 TRBD1 CATGGANEKLFF TGTGCCACAGGGGGCGCTAATGAAAAACTGTTTTTT
TRBJ1-2 NA TRBV7-2 NA CASSFWARSDGYTF TGTGCCAGCAGCTTTTGGGCCCGATCTGATGGCTACACCTTC
TRBJ1-2 NA TRBV18 NA CASSPRDIGYTF TGTGCCAGCTCACCCCGGGACATCGGCTACACCTTC
TRBJ1-4 NA TRBV18 NA CASSFLQGTNEKLFF TGTGCCAGCTCATTCTTACAGGGAACTAATGAAAAACTGTTTTTT
TRBJ1-3 few TRBV28 TRBD1 CASSPGTAGNTIYF TGTGCCAGCAGCCCAGGGACAGCGGGAAACACCATATATTTT
TRBJ2-1 NA TRBV7-2 TRBD2 CASSTHGTSGHNEQFF TGTGCCAGCAGCACCCACGGGACTAGCGGCCACAATGAGCAGTTCTTC
TRBJ1-1 NA TRBV25-1 NA CASIRGGNTEAFF TGTGCCAGCATAAGGGGGGGGAACACTGAAGCTTTCTTT
TRBJ2-7 NA TRBV30 TRBD1 CAWSRDRGREQYF TGTGCCTGGAGTAGGGACAGGGGTAGGGAGCAGTACTTC
TRBJ2-1 NA TRBV5-1 TRBD2 CASYGLAKMGSYNEQFF TGCGCCAGCTACGGACTAGCTAAAATGGGCTCCTACAATGAGCAGTTCTTC
TRBJ2-1 NA TRBV4-1 NA CASGGAPGNNEQFF TGCGCCAGCGGAGGGGCACCAGGAAACAATGAGCAGTTCTTC
TRBJ2-1 NA TRBV6-2/TRBV6-3 TRBD2 CASSYLGLAGGGSYNEQFF TGTGCCAGCAGTTACCTAGGACTAGCGGGAGGGGGAAGTTACAATGAGCAGTTCTTC
TRBJ2-3 once TRBV5-4 NA CASSLARSTGPDTQYF TGTGCCAGCAGCTTGGCGCGCTCCACAGGGCCAGATACGCAGTATTTT
TRBJ1-1 NA TRBV5-1 NA CASSLLQGLAFF TGCGCCAGCAGCCTCCTGCAGGGATTAGCTTTCTTT
TRBJ1-6 NA TRBV20-1 NA CSASILGSSYNSPLHF TGCAGTGCTAGTATATTGGGGAGCTCCTATAATTCACCCCTCCACTTT
TRBJ2-1 once TRBV7-2 NA CASSLVGGAYNEQFF TGTGCCAGCAGCCTAGTGGGAGGAGCTTACAATGAGCAGTTCTTC
TRBJ2-3 NA TRBV6-5 TRBD1 CASLLDRVRDTQYF TGTGCCAGCCTCCTAGACAGGGTCAGAGATACGCAGTATTTT
TRBJ1-2 NA TRBV5-4 NA CASSLVGGNYGYTF TGTGCCAGCAGCTTGGTTGGCGGAAACTATGGCTACACCTTC
TRBJ1-2 NA TRBV12-3/TRBV12-4 NA CASRPTGNYGYTF TGTGCCAGCAGACCGACGGGGAACTATGGCTACACCTTC
TRBJ2-3 NA TRBV2 NA CASSDDSTGTDTQYF TGTGCCAGCAGTGATGACAGCACGGGCACAGATACGCAGTATTTT
TRBJ1-2 once TRBV4-1 TRBD1 CASSQVRGQGNYGYTF TGCGCCAGCAGCCAAGTAAGGGGACAGGGGAACTATGGCTACACCTTC
TRBJ2-1 NA TRBV2 NA CASSEEGGSTGDEQFF TGTGCCAGCAGTGAAGAAGGCGGATCGACAGGCGATGAGCAGTTCTTC
TRBJ1-5 once TRBV28 NA CASSLLGAGDQPQHF TGTGCCAGCAGTTTATTAGGGGCTGGTGATCAGCCCCAGCATTTT
TRBJ1-2 few TRBV2 TRBD1 CASSALGTGIGYGYTF TGTGCCAGCAGTGCCTTAGGGACAGGGATCGGGTATGGCTACACCTTC
TRBJ1-1 NA TRBV11-2 NA CASSLRGIEAFF TGTGCCAGCAGCTTAAGAGGGATTGAAGCTTTCTTT
TRBJ2-3 NA TRBV5-4 NA CASSLGGIAGDTQYF TGTGCCAGCAGCCTTGGGGGGATCGCAGGCGATACGCAGTATTTT
TRBJ2-1 NA TRBV24-1 TRBD2 CATRGRGLATNEQFF TGTGCCACCAGAGGCCGCGGACTAGCGACGAATGAGCAGTTCTTC
TRBJ2-1 NA TRBV11-2 NA CASSLGRDSPRAYNEQFF TGTGCCAGCAGCTTAGGAAGAGACTCCCCGAGGGCCTACAATGAGCAGTTCTTC
TRBJ2-7 NA TRBV7-2 NA CASSLDAAPQYF TGTGCCAGCAGCTTAGATGCGGCGCCGCAGTACTTC
TRBJ2-2 NA TRBV7-3 NA CASSLTQGLDTGELFF TGTGCCAGCAGCTTAACCCAGGGCCTCGACACCGGGGAGCTGTTTTTT
TRBJ2-1 NA TRBV18 TRBD2 CASSPPIWREGHNEQFF TGTGCCAGCTCACCACCCATCTGGCGGGAGGGCCATAATGAGCAGTTCTTC
TRBJ1-1 NA TRBV6-2/TRBV6-3 NA CASSLPGWNTEAFF TGTGCCAGCAGTTTGCCCGGTTGGAACACTGAAGCTTTCTTT
TRBJ2-7 NA TRBV7-9 NA CASSLRSYEQYF TGTGCCAGCAGCTTACGTAGCTACGAGCAGTACTTC
TRBJ1-2 NA TRBV15 NA CATSSAGSNYGYTF TGTGCCACCAGCTCGGCAGGGTCTAACTATGGCTACACCTTC
TRBJ2-7 NA TRBV6-4 TRBD2 CASSDAWTSGRYEQYF TGTGCCAGCAGTGACGCTTGGACTAGCGGGAGGTACGAGCAGTACTTC
TRBJ2-6 NA TRBV19 NA CASNLPQGTGANVLTF TGTGCCAGTAACCTCCCACAGGGTACTGGGGCCAACGTCCTGACTTTC
TRBJ2-5 NA TRBV19 NA CASSIRSLGEETQYF TGTGCCAGTAGTATAAGGTCCTTAGGGGAAGAGACCCAGTACTTC
TRBJ2-7 NA TRBV28 NA CASSLSGGPVHEQYF TGTGCCAGCAGTTTATCCGGGGGGCCGGTCCACGAGCAGTACTTC